This T cell receptor (beta chain) comes out of a study of T cells after yellow fever vaccination. The table lists this clonotype with a few counts. From germline, CDR1 is DFQATT and CDR2 SNEGSKA (reference sequence). The CDR3 has 13 amino acids. The V gene end was trimmed by 3 bases and the J gene end by 5 bases; junction bases not matched to a gene: 7. TCRdb passed the 5' RACE reads through MiXCR, listing each CDR3 protein once. Of just under 600,000 distinct CDR3 sequences in the sample, approximately 13% are singletons; the top ten hold roughly 13%. V is TRBV20-1 and J is TRBJ2-7; 7 nucleotides line up with TRBD2. The source is a man between 25 and 39 years old who received the YFV17D yellow fever vaccine. The sample was PBMCs, taken on the day of the yellow fever booster vaccination. CDR3: CSASTGGSDEQYF. DNA for the CDR3: TGCAGTGCTAGTACTGGCGGGAGCGACGAGCAGTACTTC.